This note documents a single T cell receptor beta chain sequence. The specificity of this receptor is unknown. The record has no base qualities; no much larger clone is one base away. The cohort was made up of 500 to 850 healthy bone marrow donors. All cohort members were sampled while nominally healthy, although unrecorded immune exposures were likely present. The donor tested CMV seropositive, placing the donor among the roughly 300 seropositive members of the cohort. Each donor provided a peripheral blood sample, and peripheral blood mononuclear cells were used for TCR beta sequencing. The Qiagen DNeasy Blood Extraction Kit was used to extract genomic DNA from the blood cell samples. The library was generated by the immunoSEQ multiplex PCR assay. For the multiplex PCR, a mixture combining 60 forward primers for TCR Vbeta segments and 13 reverse primers for TCR Jbeta segments was used. Amplification of the CDR3 region of rearranged TCR beta genes was performed with a multiplex PCR assay on genomic DNA. On the Illumina HiSeq System, the amplified TCR beta libraries were sequenced as 87-base-pair reads. Under the source paper's analysis protocol: A later analysis counted approximately 84 million unique TCR beta chains across the 650 to 800 repertoires, and about 10 million of these chains were shared by at least two donors. Raw reads were error-corrected and collapsed into unique sequences with a nearest-neighbor algorithm that merged closely related sequences to remove PCR and sequencing errors. CDR3 sequences were aligned to IMGT reference sequences to assign V, D and J gene segments. Each retained sequence needed at least a six-nucleotide match to both a V gene segment and a J gene segment. Rearrangements were called productive when the CDR3 lacked stop codons and stayed in frame with V and J; all others were non-productive. Following IMGT convention, CDR3 was defined as the stretch from the second conserved V-encoded cysteine to the conserved J-encoded phenylalanine. In an earlier analysis of more than 550 of the donors, sequences lacking an unambiguous match to a single V gene segment were excluded. An earlier analysis of 587 of the donors classified V segments as functional when productive rearrangements were above 56.7% and as segregating when the standard deviation between donors was above 5%. A statistical classification framework was built for diagnosing cytomegalovirus status from the catalog of TCR beta chain sequences. V and J gene assignment, in a later analysis, came from comparing TCR nucleotide sequences with IMGT/GENE-DB human TR gene sequences. In a later analysis, CDR3 sequences and most-parsimonious VDJ recombination scenarios were assigned using the TCRdist pipeline. In a later analysis, every TCR beta chain was defined by the combination of its CDR3 amino acid sequence and its V-gene family, and reads without a unique V-gene family were dropped. To address suspected cross-contamination and a sequencing artifact, a later analysis removed around 600 highly shared, low-generation-probability nucleotide sequences. In a later analysis, a clonal expansion index was calculated for each public chain from normalized within-repertoire ranks of inferred template counts. In a later analysis, generation probabilities were computed using a VDJ recombination model fitted to out-of-frame rearrangements, and the results were checked against IGoR. Hypergeometric tests were used in a later analysis to score TCR-TCR, TCR-HLA and TCR-CMV co-occurrence, with a repertoire-size bias correction applied to the TCR pairs. To estimate false discovery rates, a later analysis permuted the HLA or CMV assignments 20 times. In a later analysis, co-occurring TCRs were grouped with DBSCAN, and TCRdist sequence similarity was added when clustering was performed within HLA-allele-positive subsets. Repertoires with fewer than 30,000 or more than 120,000 public chains were left out of co-occurrence clustering, as were five repertoires with anomalous nucleotide sharing. The clones in this table, taken by TCRdb from immuneACCESS, are in-frame only. Not every clone is retained; where verified, under half of the shortfall comes from an unresolved V gene, and the cause of the rest is unknown. Clonal size and the V and J genes are those of that table, whereas D and trimming came from the DNA. The sample includes around 250,000 clones, with approximately 80% observed a single time. The top ten clones comprise under 8% of the sample.

As encoded in the germline V gene, CDR1 is SGDLS while CDR2 is YYNGEE. The CDR3, cysteine through phenylalanine, is 13 amino acids long. The CDR3 DNA has 39 bases and is translated from base 1. The trim is 3 bases for V and 4 bases for J, with a gap of 7 bases between the germline ends. This entry is derived from a study of cytomegalovirus exposure and HLA in healthy donors (dated by TCRdb to about 2017). Study-level background: In an earlier analysis of approximately 640 of the donors, about 260 Gb of sequence data and roughly 100 million unique TCR beta sequences from 180 million or so T cells were reported. An early release covering just under 650 HLA-typed donors comprised approximately 300 gigabases of sequencing data and around 86 million unique TCR sequences. Of the approximately 370 genotyped donors, roughly 76% were placed in the genetic ancestry cluster associated with self-reported Caucasian donors. The study aimed to test whether cataloging public T cell receptors could reveal signatures of past pathogen exposure. The T cell repertoires of around 670 subjects were profiled by immunosequencing and related to cytomegalovirus serostatus. A separate validation cohort of roughly 110 different subjects was used in addition to the approximately 700-subject first cohort. To predict cytomegalovirus infection status, the study brought together high-throughput TCR immunosequencing, statistical association of individual TCRs with disease status, and machine learning. A later analysis re-examined previously published TCR beta repertoires from around 670 donors and added high-resolution HLA genotyping to investigate patterns of TCR occurrence. The later analysis used no new phenotypic data to find candidate immune exposures, relying instead on TCR beta sequences and their occurrence across donors. An earlier analysis of 587 of the donors used high-throughput TCR beta sequencing to judge whether each TCR beta V gene segment behaved as functional or pseudogenic. Alongside the repertoire data, information on donor age, sex, ethnicity and CMV serostatus was compiled. A later genetic analysis took genome-wide SNP genotypes for about 55% of the roughly 670 donors and used that subset as a discovery cohort. All discovery cohort repertoires had been generated on a single sequencing platform. HLA typing included class I and class II loci at four-digit resolution. The number of typed donors differed by locus: about 620-640 for A, B, C, DRB1 and DQB1; 522 for DQA1; some 590 for DPA1; and 400 to 480 for DPB1. Because of strong linkage in the cohort, roughly five DR-DQ haplotypes were treated as single units for association and clustering. Across around 400 genotyped donors of the cohort, an average of about 240,000 unique TCR beta nucleotide sequences per donor were sequenced, and roughly 20% of those sequences were non-productive.

What the work shows at the level of the full study, not this receptor alone: A later analysis found that most CMV-associated TCR beta chains appeared HLA-restricted, with HLA associations seemingly driven largely by CMV exposure. Because HLA typing was missing for some donors at each locus, association tests included only the typed subset. The study gave a list of some 150 TCR beta chains associated with cytomegalovirus. Roughly uniform sequencing depth across donors was assumed in presence/absence analyses, although this assumption may not hold. Approximately 16 rarely observed V segments, including chromosome 9 orphons, were excluded from the earlier analysis of about 600 of the donors because counts were too low. A later analysis reported that several top co-occurrence clusters appeared linked to parvovirus B19, influenza, CMV and Epstein-Barr virus. Immune exposure information for the cohort was limited to CMV serostatus. Correlated functional status among segregating V segments might reflect linkage disequilibrium, but an unknown experimental factor could not be ruled out. It was suggested by the authors that the approach could potentially be generalized to other disease states and immunological phenotypes. The classifier was reported to diagnose cytomegalovirus status with high specificity and sensitivity in both the original cohort and the validation cohort. When HLA alleles, especially DR and DQ, strongly co-occurred, attributing TCR associations to individual alleles was difficult. A few of the identified cytomegalovirus-associated TCR beta chains were confirmed in vitro to be specific for cytomegalovirus antigens. A cluster of highly shared sequence variants was judged likely to be a technical artifact of the sequencing pipeline. Compared with the roughly 700-donor mean, donors in an Asian-associated ancestry cluster had fewer N-insertions in productive TCRs, according to a later genetic analysis. According to a later analysis, TCR association rates differed among HLA loci, with DRB1 alleles showing the most associated TCRs and HLA-C alleles showing the fewest. A further reported finding was that TCR beta sequences accurately predicted the HLA-A and HLA-B alleles for most subjects in the first cohort. In a later genetic analysis, a missense DCLRE1C variant was associated with V-gene and J-gene trimming of TCR beta chains, and the association was replicated in an independent cohort. An earlier analysis of approximately 530 of the donors showed that most TCR beta V segments appeared in productive rearrangements either about 87% or about 30% of the time, which broadly matched IMGT annotations. Some IMGT-functional V segments, including TRBV6-2 and TRBV6-3, could not be told apart with the 87-base-pair reads, so those segments were excluded. Across donors, most TCR sequences were observed very rarely, whereas some public TCRs were present in many individuals. In a later analysis, HLA-associated TCR beta chains showed more clonal expansion and lower generation probabilities than non-associated chains that were equally common. The cohort was sequenced for TCR beta chains only, and without alpha or paired-chain data the features that could be detected were limited. In a later analysis, 16,951 TCR beta sequences were associated with specific HLA alleles at a false discovery rate of 0.05.

The chain is encoded by TRBV9 joined to TRBJ2-2; the D gene identity is not certain. The TCR originated in a woman aged 55 to 70 in good health and CMV-seropositive. What was sequenced was PBMCs. CDR3 protein: CASSGRITGELFF. DNA sequence: TGTGCCAGCAGCGGGAGAATCACCGGGGAGCTGTTTTTT.